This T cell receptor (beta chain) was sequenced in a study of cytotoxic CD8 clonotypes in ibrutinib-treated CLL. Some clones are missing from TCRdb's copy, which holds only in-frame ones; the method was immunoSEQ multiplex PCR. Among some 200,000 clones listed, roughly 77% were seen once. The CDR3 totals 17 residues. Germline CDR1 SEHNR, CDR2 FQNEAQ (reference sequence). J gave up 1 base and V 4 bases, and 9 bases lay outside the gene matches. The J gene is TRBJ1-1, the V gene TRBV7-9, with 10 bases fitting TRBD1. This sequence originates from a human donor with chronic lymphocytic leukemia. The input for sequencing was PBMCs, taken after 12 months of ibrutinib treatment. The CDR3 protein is CASSSTTGGKGNTEAFF. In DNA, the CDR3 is TGTGCCAGCAGCTCAACGACAGGGGGCAAGGGGAACACTGAAGCTTTCTTT.